The rows below give T cell receptor beta chains drawn from one sample of a study of response to subunit inactivated influenza vaccine. TCRdb itself ran the RT-PCR reads through MiXCR, one entry per CDR3 protein. The table includes under 500,000 distinct CDR3 sequences, approximately 11% detected once. The sample was PBMCs from blood, taken 35 to 45 days after vaccination. These receptors were taken from a man aged 50-60 years who received an inactivated influenza vaccine. CDR3s include the opening cysteine and the closing phenylalanine or tryptophan.

V gene: TRBV12-3/TRBV12-4
J gene: TRBJ2-7
CDR3 protein: CASSLGPTHEQYF

V gene: TRBV6-1
J gene: TRBJ2-7
CDR3 protein: CASTPGTPYEQYF

V gene: TRBV12-3/TRBV12-4
J gene: TRBJ1-5
CDR3 protein: CASSLGGPPHQPQHF

V gene: TRBV2
J gene: TRBJ2-1
CDR3 protein: CATVEGTNYNEQFF

V gene: TRBV12-3/TRBV12-4
J gene: TRBJ2-3
CDR3 protein: CASSIRTGPDTQYF

V gene: TRBV12-3/TRBV12-4
J gene: TRBJ2-1
CDR3 protein: CASKLAGGTYNEQFF

V gene: TRBV4-2
J gene: TRBJ2-2
CDR3 protein: CASSHWRGEDTGELFF

V gene: TRBV7-9
J gene: TRBJ2-3
CDR3 protein: CASEPQGTQYF

V gene: TRBV20-1
J gene: TRBJ1-5
CDR3 protein: CSAKVPNNQPQHF

V gene: TRBV27
J gene: TRBJ2-1
CDR3 protein: CASSPLGGSSYNEQFF

V gene: TRBV7-2
J gene: TRBJ1-1
CDR3 protein: CASSLVARGTEAFF

V gene: TRBV20-1
J gene: TRBJ2-3
CDR3 protein: CSARGRQELDTQYF

V gene: TRBV11-2
J gene: TRBJ1-6
CDR3 protein: CASSAGTGSKGSPLHF

V gene: TRBV6-2/TRBV6-3
J gene: TRBJ1-1
CDR3 protein: CASSYGRSTEAFF

V gene: TRBV7-9
J gene: TRBJ2-3
CDR3 protein: CASSDPPRGSSTDTQYF

V gene: TRBV12-3/TRBV12-4
J gene: TRBJ2-1
CDR3 protein: CASSTPGTASSYNEQFF

V gene: TRBV10-3
J gene: TRBJ1-1
CDR3 protein: CAISVAGANTEAFF